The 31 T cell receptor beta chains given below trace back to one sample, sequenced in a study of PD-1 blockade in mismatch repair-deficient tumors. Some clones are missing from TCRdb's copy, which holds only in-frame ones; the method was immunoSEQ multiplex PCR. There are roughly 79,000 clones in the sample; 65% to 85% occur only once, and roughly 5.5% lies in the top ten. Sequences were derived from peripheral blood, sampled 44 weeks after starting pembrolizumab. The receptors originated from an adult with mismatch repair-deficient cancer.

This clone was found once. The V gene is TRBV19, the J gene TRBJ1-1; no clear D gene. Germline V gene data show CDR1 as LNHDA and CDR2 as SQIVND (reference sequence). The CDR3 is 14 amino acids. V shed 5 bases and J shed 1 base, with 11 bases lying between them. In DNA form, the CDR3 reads TGTGCCAGTAGTGTGGCAGAAACGAACACTGAAGCTTTCTTT. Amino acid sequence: CASSVAETNTEAFF. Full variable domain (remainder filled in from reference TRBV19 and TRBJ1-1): DGGITQSPKYLFRKEGQNVTLSCEQNLNHDAMYWYRQDPGQGLRLIYYSQIVNDFQKGDIAEGYSVSREKKESFPLTVTSAQKNPTAFYLCASSVAETNTEAFFGQGTRLTVV.

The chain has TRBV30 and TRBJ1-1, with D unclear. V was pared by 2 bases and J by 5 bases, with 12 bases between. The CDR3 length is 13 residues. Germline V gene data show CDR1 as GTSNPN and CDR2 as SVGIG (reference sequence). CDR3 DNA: TGTGCCTGGAGTAGGCAGCCGGGTACTGAAGCTTTCTTT. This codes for CAWSRQPGTEAFF. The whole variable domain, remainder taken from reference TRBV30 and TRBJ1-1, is SQTIHQWPATLVQPVGSPLSLECTVEGTSNPNLYWYRQAAGRGLQLLFYSVGIGQISSEVPQNLSASRPQDRQFILSSKKLLLSDSGFYLCAWSRQPGTEAFFGQGTRLTVV.

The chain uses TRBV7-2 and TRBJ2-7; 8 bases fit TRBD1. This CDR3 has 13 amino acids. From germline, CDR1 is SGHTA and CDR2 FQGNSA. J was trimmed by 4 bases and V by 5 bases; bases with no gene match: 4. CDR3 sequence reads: CASSRTGQYEQYF. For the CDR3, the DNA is TGTGCCAGCAGCCGGACAGGGCAGTACGAGCAGTACTTC.

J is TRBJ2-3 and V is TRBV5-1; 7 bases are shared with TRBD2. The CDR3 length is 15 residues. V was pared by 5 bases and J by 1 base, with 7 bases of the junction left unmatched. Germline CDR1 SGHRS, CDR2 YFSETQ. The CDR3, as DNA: TGCGCCAGCAGACCGGGAGGAACGGGCACAGATACGCAGTATTTT. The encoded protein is CASRPGGTGTDTQYF.

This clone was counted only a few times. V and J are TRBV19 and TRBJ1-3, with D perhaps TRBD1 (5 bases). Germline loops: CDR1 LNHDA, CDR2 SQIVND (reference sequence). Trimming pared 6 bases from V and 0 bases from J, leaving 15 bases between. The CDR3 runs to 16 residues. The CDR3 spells CASRDGTPTSGNTIYF. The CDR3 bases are TGTGCCAGTAGGGATGGGACGCCGACCTCTGGAAACACCATATATTTT.

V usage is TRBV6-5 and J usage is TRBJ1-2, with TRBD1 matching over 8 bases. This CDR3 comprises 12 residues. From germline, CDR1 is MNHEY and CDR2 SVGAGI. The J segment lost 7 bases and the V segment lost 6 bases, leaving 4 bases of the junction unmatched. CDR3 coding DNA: TGTGCCAGCAGGCAGGGGGCTGGTGGCTACACCTTC. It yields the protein CASRQGAGGYTF.

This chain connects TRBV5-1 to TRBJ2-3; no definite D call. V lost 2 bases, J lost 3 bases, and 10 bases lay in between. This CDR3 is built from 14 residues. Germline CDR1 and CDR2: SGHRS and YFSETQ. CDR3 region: CASSLALVTDTQYF. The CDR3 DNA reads TGCGCCAGCAGCTTAGCTCTAGTAACAGATACGCAGTATTTT.

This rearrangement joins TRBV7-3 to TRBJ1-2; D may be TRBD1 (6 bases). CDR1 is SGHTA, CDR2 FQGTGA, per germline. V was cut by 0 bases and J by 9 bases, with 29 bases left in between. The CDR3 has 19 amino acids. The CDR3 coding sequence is TGTGCCAGCAGCTTAACCATGAGCTCCCAGGGGCCCTTCGGTTACAGCTACACCTTC. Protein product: CASSLTMSSQGPFGYSYTF.

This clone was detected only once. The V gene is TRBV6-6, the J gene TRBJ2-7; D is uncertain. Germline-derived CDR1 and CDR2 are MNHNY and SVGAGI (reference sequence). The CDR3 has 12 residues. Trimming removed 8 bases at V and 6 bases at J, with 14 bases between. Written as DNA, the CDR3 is TGTGCCAGCGGTACCCCGTGGCCCGAGCAGTACTTC. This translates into CASGTPWPEQYF.

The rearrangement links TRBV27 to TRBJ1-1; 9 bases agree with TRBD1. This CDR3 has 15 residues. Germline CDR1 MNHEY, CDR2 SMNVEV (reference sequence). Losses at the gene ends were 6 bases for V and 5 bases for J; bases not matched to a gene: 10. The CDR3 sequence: CASRRDLQGATEAFF. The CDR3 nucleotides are TGTGCCAGCAGACGGGACCTACAGGGGGCGACTGAAGCTTTCTTT.

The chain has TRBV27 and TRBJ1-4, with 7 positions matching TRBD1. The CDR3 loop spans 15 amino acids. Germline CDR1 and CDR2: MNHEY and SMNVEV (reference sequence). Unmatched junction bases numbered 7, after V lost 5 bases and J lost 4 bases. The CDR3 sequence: CASSPQGQFNEKLFF. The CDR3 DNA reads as TGTGCCAGCAGTCCCCAGGGACAGTTTAATGAAAAACTGTTTTTT. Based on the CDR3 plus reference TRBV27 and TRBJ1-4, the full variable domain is EAQVTQNPRYLITVTGKKLTVTCSQNMNHEYMSWYRQDPGLGLRQIYYSMNVEVTDKGDVPEGYKVSRKEKRNFPLILESPSPNQTSLYFCASSPQGQFNEKLFFGSGTQLSVL.

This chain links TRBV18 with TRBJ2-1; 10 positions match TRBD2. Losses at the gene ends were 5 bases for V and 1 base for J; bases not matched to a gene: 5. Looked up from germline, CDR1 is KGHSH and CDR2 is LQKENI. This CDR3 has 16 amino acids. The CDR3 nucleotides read TGTGCCAGCTCAGCTAGCGGGAGAAGGTCCTACAATGAGCAGTTCTTC. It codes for CASSASGRRSYNEQFF. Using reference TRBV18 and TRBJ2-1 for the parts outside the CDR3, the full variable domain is NAGVMQNPRHLVRRRGQEARLRCSPMKGHSHVYWYRQLPEEGLKFMVYLQKENIIDESGMPKERFSAEFPKEGPSILRIQQVVRGDSAAYFCASSASGRRSYNEQFFGPGTRLTVL.

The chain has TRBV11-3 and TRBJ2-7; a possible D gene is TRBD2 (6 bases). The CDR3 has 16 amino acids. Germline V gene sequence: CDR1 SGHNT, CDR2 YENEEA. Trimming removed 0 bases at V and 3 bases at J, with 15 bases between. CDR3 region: CASSLEGGQGRYEQYF. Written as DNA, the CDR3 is TGTGCCAGCAGCTTAGAGGGGGGTCAGGGACGCTACGAGCAGTACTTC.

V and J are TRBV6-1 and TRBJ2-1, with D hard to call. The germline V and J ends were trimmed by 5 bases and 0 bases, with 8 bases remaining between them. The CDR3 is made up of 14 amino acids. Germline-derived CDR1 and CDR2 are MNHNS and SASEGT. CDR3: CASSPMSSYNEQFF. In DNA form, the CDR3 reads TGTGCCAGCAGTCCGATGAGCTCCTACAATGAGCAGTTCTTC.

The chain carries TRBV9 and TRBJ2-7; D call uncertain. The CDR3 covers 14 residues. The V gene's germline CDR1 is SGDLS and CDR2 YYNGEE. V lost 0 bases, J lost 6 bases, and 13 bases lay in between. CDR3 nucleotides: TGTGCCAGCAGCGTAGAGGAGCGAGCCGTCGAGCAGTACTTC. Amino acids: CASSVEERAVEQYF.

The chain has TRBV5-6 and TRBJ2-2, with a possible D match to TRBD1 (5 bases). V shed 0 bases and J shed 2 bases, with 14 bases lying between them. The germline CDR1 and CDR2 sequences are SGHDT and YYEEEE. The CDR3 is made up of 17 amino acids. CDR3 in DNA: TGTGCCAGCAGCTTGGCTCTGATGGGGCACAACACCGGGGAGCTGTTTTTT. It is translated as CASSLALMGHNTGELFF.

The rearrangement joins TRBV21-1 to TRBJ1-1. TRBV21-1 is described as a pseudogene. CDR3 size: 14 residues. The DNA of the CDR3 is TGTGCCAGCGACTCAAGGGGGGCGCGTACTGAAGCTTTCTTT. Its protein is CASDSRGARTEAFF.

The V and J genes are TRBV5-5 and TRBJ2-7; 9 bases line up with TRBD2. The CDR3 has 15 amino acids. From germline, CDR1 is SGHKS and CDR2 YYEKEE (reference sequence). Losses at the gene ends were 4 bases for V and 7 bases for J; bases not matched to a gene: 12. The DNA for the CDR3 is TGTGCCAGCAGCCCTGGACTAGCGCCAGTGGGTGAGCAGTACTTC. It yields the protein CASSPGLAPVGEQYF.

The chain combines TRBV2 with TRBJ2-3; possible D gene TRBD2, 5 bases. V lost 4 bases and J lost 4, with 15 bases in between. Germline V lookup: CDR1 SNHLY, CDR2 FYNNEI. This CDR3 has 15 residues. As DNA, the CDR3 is TGTGCCAGCAGTGCTTCCAGCGGTGGAGCAGATACGCAGTATTTT. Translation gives CASSASSGGADTQYF.

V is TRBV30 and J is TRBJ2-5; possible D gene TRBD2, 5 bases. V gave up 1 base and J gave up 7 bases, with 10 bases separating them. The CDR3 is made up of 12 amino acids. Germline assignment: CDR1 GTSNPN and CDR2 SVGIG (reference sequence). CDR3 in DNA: TGTGCCTGGAGTGCCGTACGGGGGACCCAGTACTTC. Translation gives CAWSAVRGTQYF. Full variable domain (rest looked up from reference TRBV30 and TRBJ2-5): SQTIHQWPATLVQPVGSPLSLECTVEGTSNPNLYWYRQAAGRGLQLLFYSVGIGQISSEVPQNLSASRPQDRQFILSSKKLLLSDSGFYLCAWSAVRGTQYFGPGTRLLVL.

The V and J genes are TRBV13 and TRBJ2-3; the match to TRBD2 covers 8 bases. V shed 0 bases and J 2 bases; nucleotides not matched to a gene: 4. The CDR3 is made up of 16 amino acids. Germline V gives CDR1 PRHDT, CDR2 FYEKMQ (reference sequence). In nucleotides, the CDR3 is TGTGCCAGCAGCTTAGGGACGGGGGGGGTCACAGATACGCAGTATTTT. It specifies CASSLGTGGVTDTQYF.

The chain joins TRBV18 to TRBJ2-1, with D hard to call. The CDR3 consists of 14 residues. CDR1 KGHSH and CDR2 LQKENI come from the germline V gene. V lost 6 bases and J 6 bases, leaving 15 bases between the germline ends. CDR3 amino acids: CASSWESKANEQFF. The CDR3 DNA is TGTGCCAGCTCGTGGGAATCGAAGGCCAATGAGCAGTTCTTC. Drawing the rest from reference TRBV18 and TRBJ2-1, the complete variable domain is NAGVMQNPRHLVRRRGQEARLRCSPMKGHSHVYWYRQLPEEGLKFMVYLQKENIIDESGMPKERFSAEFPKEGPSILRIQQVVRGDSAAYFCASSWESKANEQFFGPGTRLTVL.

As DNA, the CDR3 is TGTGCCAGCAGCGACGCGGGAGGGCTCGTAGAGACCCAGTACTTC. This sequence encodes CASSDAGGLVETQYF. This chain joins TRBV21-1 and TRBJ2-5; TRBD2 was called by the table and not checked on the DNA. TRBV21-1 corresponds to a pseudogene. The CDR3 is made up of 15 amino acids.

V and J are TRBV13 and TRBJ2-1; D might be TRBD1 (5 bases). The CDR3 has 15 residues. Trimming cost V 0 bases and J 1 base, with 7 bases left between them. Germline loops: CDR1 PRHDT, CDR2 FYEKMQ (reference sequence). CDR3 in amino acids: CASSLGRVSYNEQFF. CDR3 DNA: TGTGCCAGCAGCTTAGGCAGGGTTTCCTACAATGAGCAGTTCTTC.

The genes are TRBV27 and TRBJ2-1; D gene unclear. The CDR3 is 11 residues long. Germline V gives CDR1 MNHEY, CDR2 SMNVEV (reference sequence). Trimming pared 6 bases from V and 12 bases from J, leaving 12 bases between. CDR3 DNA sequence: TGTGCCAGCAGCACCGGACCTGGGCAGTTCTTC. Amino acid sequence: CASSTGPGQFF.

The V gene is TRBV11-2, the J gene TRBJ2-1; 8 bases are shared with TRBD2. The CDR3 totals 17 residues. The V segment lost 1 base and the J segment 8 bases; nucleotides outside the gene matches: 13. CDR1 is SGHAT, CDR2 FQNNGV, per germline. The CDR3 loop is CASSLAGWGTSLDEQFF. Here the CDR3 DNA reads TGTGCCAGCAGCTTAGCCGGATGGGGGACTAGTTTGGATGAGCAGTTCTTC.

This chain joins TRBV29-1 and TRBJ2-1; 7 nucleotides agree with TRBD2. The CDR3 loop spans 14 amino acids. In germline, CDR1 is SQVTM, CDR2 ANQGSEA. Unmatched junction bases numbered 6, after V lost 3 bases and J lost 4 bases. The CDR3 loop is CSVDVSGPYNEQFF. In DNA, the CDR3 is TGCAGCGTTGATGTTAGCGGGCCTTACAATGAGCAGTTCTTC.

CDR3 DNA sequence: TGTGCCAGCAGCCCCAGGGGCTACGAGCAGTACTTC. Residues: CASSPRGYEQYF. The J gene is TRBJ2-7, the V gene TRBV7-6, with a tentative D call TRBD1 (6 bases). CDR3 length: 12 residues. The V and J ends lost 5 bases and 3 bases respectively, with 8 bases between them. From germline, CDR1 is SGHVS and CDR2 FNYEAQ. The full variable domain, in which reference TRBV7-6 and TRBJ2-7 provide the parts outside the CDR3, is GAGVSQSPRYKVTKRGQDVALRCDPISGHVSLYWYRQALGQGPEFLTYFNYEAQQDKSGLPNDRFSAERPEGSISTLTIQRTEQRDSAMYRCASSPRGYEQYFGPGTRLTVT.

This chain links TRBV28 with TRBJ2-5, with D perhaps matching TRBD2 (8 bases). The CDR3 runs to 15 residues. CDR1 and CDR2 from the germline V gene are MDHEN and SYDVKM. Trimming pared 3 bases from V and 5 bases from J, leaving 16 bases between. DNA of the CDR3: TGTGCCAGCAGTTTCGGGAGGGGGCGCGAGGAGACCCAGTACTTC. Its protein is CASSFGRGREETQYF.

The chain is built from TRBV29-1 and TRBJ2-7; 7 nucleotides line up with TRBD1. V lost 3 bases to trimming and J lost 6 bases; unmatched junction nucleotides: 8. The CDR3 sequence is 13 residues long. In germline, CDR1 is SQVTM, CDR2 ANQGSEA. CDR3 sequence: CSVDRQGTREQYF. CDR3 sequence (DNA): TGCAGCGTTGATCGACAGGGAACCCGCGAGCAGTACTTC.

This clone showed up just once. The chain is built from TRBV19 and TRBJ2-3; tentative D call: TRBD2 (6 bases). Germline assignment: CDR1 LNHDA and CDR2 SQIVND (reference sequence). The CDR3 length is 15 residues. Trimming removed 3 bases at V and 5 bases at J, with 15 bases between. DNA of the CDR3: TGTGCCAGTAGTATGATTAGCGGCTGGGGAGATACGCAGTATTTT. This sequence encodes CASSMISGWGDTQYF.